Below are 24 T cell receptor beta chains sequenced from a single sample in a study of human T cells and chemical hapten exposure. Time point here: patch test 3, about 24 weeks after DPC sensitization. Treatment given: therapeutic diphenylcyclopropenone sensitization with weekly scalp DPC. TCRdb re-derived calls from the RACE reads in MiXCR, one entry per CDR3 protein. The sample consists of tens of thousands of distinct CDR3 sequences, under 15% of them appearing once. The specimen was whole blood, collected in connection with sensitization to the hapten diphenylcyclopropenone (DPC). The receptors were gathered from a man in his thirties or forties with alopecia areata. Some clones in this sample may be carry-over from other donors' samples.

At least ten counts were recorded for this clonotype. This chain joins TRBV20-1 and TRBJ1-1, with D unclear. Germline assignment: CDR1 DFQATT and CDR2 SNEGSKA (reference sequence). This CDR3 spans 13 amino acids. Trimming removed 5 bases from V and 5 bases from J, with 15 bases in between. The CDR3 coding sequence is TGCAGTGCTCCTAACAGCCCGGGTACTGAAGCTTTCTTT. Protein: CSAPNSPGTEAFF.

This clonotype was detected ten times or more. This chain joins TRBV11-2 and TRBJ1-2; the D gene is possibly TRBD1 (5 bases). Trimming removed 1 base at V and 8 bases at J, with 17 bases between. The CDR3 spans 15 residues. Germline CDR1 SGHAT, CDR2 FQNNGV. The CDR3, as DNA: TGTGCCAGCAGCTTAGCCCCAGGGTTTATGTCGGGCTACACCTTC. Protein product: CASSLAPGFMSGYTF.

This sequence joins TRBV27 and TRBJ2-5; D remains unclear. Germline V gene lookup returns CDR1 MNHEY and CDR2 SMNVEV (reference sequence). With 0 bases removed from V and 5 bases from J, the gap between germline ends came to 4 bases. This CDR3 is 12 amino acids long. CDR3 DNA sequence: TGTGCCAGCAGTTTATCTGGGGAGACCCAGTACTTC. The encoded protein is CASSLSGETQYF.

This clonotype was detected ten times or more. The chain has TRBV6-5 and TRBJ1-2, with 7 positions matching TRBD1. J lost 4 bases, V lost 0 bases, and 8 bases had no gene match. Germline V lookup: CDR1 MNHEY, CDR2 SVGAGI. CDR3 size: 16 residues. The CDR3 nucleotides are TGTGCCAGCAGTTACTCAAGGACAGGAGGGTCCTATGGCTACACCTTC. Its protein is CASSYSRTGGSYGYTF.

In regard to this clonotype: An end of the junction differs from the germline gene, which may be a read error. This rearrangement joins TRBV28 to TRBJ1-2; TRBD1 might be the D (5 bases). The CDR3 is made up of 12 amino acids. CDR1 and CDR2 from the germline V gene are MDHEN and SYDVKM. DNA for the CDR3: TGTGCCAGCAGTTTAGCGGCAGGGTCATACTCTTTC. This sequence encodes CASSLAAGSYSF.

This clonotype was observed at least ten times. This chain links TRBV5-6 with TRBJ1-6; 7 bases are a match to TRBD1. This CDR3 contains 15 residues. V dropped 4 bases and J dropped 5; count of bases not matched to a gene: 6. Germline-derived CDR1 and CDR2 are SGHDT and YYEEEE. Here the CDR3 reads CASSPGTEDNSPLHF. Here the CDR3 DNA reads TGTGCCAGCAGCCCCGGGACAGAAGATAATTCACCCCTCCACTTT.

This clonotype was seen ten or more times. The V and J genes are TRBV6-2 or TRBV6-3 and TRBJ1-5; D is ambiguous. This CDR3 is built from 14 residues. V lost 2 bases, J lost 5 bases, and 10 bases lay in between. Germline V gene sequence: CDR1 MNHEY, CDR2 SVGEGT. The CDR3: CASSYPGDDQPQHF. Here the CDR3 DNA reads TGTGCCAGCAGTTACCCAGGTGACGATCAGCCCCAGCATTTT.

CDR3 DNA sequence: TGTGCCAGCAGCCCCCTTTCGCTGGACTCGGATACGCAGTATTTT. Residues: CASSPLSLDSDTQYF. The rearrangement uses TRBV4-2 and TRBJ2-3; D possibly corresponds to TRBD2 (5 bases). V lost 4 bases and J lost 6, with 17 bases in between. CDR1 is LGHNA and CDR2 is YNFKEQ in the germline V gene. The CDR3 spans 15 residues.

CDR3 sequence: CATSDYGRLGSWEQFF. CDR3 coding DNA: TGTGCCACCAGTGACTACGGACGCCTAGGTAGTTGGGAGCAGTTCTTC. This chain joins TRBV24-1 and TRBJ2-1; D gene unclear. CDR3 size: 16 residues. Germline V lookup: CDR1 KGHDR, CDR2 SFDVKD. Trimming removed 4 bases from V and 10 bases from J, with 22 bases in between.

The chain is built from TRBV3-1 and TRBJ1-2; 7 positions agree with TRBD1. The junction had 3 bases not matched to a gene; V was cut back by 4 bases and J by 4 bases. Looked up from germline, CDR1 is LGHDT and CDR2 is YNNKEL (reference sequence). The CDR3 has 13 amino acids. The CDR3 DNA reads TGTGCCAGCAGCCCAGGGACAGTCTATGGCTACACCTTC. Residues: CASSPGTVYGYTF.

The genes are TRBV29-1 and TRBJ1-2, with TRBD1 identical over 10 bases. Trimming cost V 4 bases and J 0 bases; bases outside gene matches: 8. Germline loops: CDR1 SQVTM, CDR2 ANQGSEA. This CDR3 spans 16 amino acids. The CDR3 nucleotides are TGCAGCGTTGTCCGGGACAGGGGTTTGTCTAACTATGGCTACACCTTC. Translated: CSVVRDRGLSNYGYTF.

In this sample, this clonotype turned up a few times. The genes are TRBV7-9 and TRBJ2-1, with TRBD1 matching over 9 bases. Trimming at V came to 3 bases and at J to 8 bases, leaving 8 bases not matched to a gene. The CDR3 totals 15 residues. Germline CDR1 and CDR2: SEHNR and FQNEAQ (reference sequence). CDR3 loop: CASSFYGTGSHEQFF. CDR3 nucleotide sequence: TGTGCCAGCAGCTTCTATGGGACAGGGAGTCATGAGCAGTTCTTC.

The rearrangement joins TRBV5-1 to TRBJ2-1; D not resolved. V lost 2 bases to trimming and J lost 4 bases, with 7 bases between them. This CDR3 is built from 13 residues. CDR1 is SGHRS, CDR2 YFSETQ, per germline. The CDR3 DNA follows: TGCGCCAGCAGCTTTACAGAATACAATGAGCAGTTCTTC. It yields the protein CASSFTEYNEQFF. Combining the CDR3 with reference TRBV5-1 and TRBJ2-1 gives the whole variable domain KAGVTQTPRYLIKTRGQQVTLSCSPISGHRSVSWYQQTPGQGLQFLFEYFSETQRNKGNFPGRFSGRQFSNSRSEMNVSTLELGDSALYLCASSFTEYNEQFFGPGTRLTVL.

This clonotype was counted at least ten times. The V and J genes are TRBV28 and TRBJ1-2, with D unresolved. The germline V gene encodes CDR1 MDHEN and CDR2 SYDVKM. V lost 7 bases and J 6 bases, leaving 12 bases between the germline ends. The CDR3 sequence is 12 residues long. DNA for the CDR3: TGTGCCAGCACAGACTCCCGGCATGGCTACACCTTC. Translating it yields CASTDSRHGYTF.

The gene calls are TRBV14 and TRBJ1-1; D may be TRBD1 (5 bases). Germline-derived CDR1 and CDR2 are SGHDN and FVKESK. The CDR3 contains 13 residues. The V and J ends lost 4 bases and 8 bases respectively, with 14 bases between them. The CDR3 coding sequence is TGTGCCAGCAGCCTACACGGGCGGGGGGAAGCTTTCTTT. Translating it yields CASSLHGRGEAFF.

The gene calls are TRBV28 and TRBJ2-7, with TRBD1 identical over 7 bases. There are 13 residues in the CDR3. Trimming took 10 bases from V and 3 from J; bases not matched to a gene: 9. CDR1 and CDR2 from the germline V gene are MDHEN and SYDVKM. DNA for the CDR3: TGTGCCATCCGCAGGGGGACCAACTACGAGCAGTACTTC. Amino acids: CAIRRGTNYEQYF.

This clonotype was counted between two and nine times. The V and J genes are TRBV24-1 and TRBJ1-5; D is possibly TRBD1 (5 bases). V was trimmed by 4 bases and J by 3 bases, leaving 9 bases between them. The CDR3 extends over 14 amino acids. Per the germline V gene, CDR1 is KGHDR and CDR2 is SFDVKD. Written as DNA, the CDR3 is TGTGCCACCAGTGACGGGGGGTTCAATCAGCCCCAGCATTTT. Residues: CATSDGGFNQPQHF.

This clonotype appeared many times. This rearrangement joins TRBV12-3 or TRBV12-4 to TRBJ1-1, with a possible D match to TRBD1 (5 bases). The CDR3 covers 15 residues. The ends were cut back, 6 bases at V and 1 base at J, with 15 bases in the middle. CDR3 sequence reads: CASSRQGATNTEAFF. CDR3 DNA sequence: TGTGCCAGCAGCCGACAAGGGGCGACGAACACTGAAGCTTTCTTT.

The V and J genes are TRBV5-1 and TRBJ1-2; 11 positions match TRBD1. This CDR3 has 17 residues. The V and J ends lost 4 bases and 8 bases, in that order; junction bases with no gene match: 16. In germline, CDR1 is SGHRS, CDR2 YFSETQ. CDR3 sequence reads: CASSPLKGQGARQGYTF. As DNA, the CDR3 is TGCGCCAGCAGCCCACTTAAAGGACAGGGGGCAAGACAGGGCTACACCTTC. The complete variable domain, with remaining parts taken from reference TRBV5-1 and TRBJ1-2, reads KAGVTQTPRYLIKTRGQQVTLSCSPISGHRSVSWYQQTPGQGLQFLFEYFSETQRNKGNFPGRFSGRQFSNSRSEMNVSTLELGDSALYLCASSPLKGQGARQGYTFGSGTRLTVV.

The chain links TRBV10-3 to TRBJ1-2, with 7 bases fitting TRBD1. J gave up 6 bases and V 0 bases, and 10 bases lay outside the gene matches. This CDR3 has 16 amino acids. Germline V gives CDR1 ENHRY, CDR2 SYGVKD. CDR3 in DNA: TGTGCCATCAGTGAGTCAACGTCACAGGGGACCCATGGCTACACCTTC. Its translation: CAISESTSQGTHGYTF.

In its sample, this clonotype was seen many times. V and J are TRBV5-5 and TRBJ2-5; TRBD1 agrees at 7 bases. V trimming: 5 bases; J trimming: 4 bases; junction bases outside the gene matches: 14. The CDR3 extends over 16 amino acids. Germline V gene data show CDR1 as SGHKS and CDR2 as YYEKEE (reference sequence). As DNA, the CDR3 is TGTGCCAGCAGTTTAGGACAGGCGAAACTCACAGAGACCCAGTACTTC. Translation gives CASSLGQAKLTETQYF.

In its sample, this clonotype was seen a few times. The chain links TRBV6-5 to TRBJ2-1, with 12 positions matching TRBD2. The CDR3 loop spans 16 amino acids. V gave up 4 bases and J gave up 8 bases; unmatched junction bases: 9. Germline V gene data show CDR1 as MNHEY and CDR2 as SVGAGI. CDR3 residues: CASSWVTSGGSDEQFF. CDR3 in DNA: TGTGCCAGCAGTTGGGTAACTAGCGGGGGGTCCGATGAGCAGTTCTTC.

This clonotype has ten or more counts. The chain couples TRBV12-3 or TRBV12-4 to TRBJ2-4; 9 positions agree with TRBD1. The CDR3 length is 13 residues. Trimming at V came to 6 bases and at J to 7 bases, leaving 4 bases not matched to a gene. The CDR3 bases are TGTGCCAGCAGCCCTGGGACAGGGAACATTCAGTACTTC. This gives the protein CASSPGTGNIQYF.

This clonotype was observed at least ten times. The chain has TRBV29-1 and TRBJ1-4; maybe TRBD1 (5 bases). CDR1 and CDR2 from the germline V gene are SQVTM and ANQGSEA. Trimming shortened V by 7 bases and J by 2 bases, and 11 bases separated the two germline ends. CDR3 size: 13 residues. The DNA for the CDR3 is TGCAGCGCCCAGCGGGGGACTAATGAAAAACTGTTTTTT. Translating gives CSAQRGTNEKLFF.